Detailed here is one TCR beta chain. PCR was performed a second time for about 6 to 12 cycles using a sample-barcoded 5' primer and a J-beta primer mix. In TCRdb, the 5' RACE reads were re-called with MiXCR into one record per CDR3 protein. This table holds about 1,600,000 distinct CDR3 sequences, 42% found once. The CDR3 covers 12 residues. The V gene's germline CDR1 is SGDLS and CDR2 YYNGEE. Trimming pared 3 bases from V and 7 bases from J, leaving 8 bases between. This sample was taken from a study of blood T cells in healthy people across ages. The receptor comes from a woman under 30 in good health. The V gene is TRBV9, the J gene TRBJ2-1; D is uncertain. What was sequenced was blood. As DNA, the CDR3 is TGTGCCAGCAGCGGATGGGGTAATGAGCAGTTCTTC. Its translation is CASSGWGNEQFF. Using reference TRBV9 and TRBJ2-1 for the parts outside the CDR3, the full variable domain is DSGVTQTPKHLITATGQRVTLRCSPRSGDLSVYWYQQSLDQGLQFLIQYYNGEERAKGNILERFSAQQFPDLHSELNLSSLELGDSALYFCASSGWGNEQFFGPGTRLTVL.